The 27 T cell receptor beta chains listed next were all sequenced from one sample in a study of control samples from healthy donors and cancer patients. The protocol was immunoSEQ multiplex PCR, while the TCRdb copy is restricted to in-frame clones and leaves out a portion. The table lists about 100,000 clones, about 85% of them singletons, with approximately 19% in the top ten. The sample was blood. The receptor source for this set is a man aged 30-40 years in good health.

The chain links TRBV19 to TRBJ1-1, with D hard to call. Per the germline V gene, CDR1 is LNHDA and CDR2 is SQIVND (reference sequence). The V and J ends lost 3 bases and 1 base respectively, with 12 bases between them. This CDR3 contains 15 residues. CDR3 DNA: TGTGCCAGTAGTATTTCGAGACCGAGGAACACTGAAGCTTTCTTT. Translated: CASSISRPRNTEAFF.

The chain combines TRBV24-1 with TRBJ1-1, with 8 bases that match TRBD1. The CDR3 sequence is 14 residues long. The germline V gene encodes CDR1 KGHDR and CDR2 SFDVKD. V dropped 5 bases and J dropped 3; count of bases not matched to a gene: 4. This chain's CDR3 is CATSGQGADTEAFF. The CDR3 DNA is TGTGCCACCAGTGGGCAGGGGGCCGACACTGAAGCTTTCTTT.

The J gene is TRBJ1-2, the V gene TRBV10-3; no definite D call. Germline V lookup: CDR1 ENHRY, CDR2 SYGVKD. V lost 3 bases, J lost 7 bases, and 9 bases lay in between. This CDR3 is built from 12 residues. CDR3 sequence: CAISDGGPGYTF. CDR3 nucleotide sequence: TGTGCCATCAGTGACGGAGGCCCTGGCTACACCTTC.

The rearrangement uses TRBV5-1 and TRBJ2-7, with 9 bases matching TRBD1. CDR3 length equals 13 residues. Germline V gives CDR1 SGHRS, CDR2 YFSETQ. Losses at the gene ends were 0 bases for V and 5 bases for J; bases not matched to a gene: 0. The chain's CDR3 is CASSLGDRDEQYF. CDR3 coding DNA: TGCGCCAGCAGCTTGGGGGACAGGGACGAGCAGTACTTC.

The chain combines TRBV30 with TRBJ1-6; 7 bases fit TRBD1. The trim removed 3 bases at V and 3 bases at J, leaving 2 bases unmatched. Per germline, CDR1 GTSNPN and CDR2 SVGIG (reference sequence). The CDR3 extends over 14 amino acids. CDR3 coding DNA: TGTGCCTGGAGGGCAGGGGGCTATAATTCACCCCTCCACTTT. It specifies CAWRAGGYNSPLHF. The variable domain in full, with the rest retrieved from reference TRBV30 and TRBJ1-6, is SQTIHQWPATLVQPVGSPLSLECTVEGTSNPNLYWYRQAAGRGLQLLFYSVGIGQISSEVPQNLSASRPQDRQFILSSKKLLLSDSGFYLCAWRAGGYNSPLHFGNGTRLTVT.

Here the CDR3 reads CASSLPGPNSGNTIYF. The CDR3 bases are TGCGCCAGCAGCTTGCCAGGACCAAACTCTGGAAACACCATATATTTT. The V call is TRBV5-1, the J call TRBJ1-3; D ambiguous. The V gene lost 1 base and the J gene lost 0 bases, with 11 bases spanning the gap. CDR3 length: 16 amino acids. Germline V gene data show CDR1 as SGHRS and CDR2 as YFSETQ.

The V gene is TRBV2, the J gene TRBJ2-7, with D tentatively TRBD2 (7 bases). The CDR3 extends over 15 amino acids. With 5 bases removed from V and 1 base from J, the gap between germline ends came to 15 bases. Germline V gene sequence: CDR1 SNHLY, CDR2 FYNNEI. CDR3 bases: TGTGCCAGCAGTCCCAGGGAGGGGGTATCCTACGAGCAGTACTTC. The encoded protein is CASSPREGVSYEQYF.

The rearrangement uses TRBV2 and TRBJ1-1; tentative D call: TRBD1 (6 bases). The germline V and J ends were trimmed by 4 bases and 7 bases, with 13 bases remaining between them. The germline gives CDR1 SNHLY, CDR2 FYNNEI. This CDR3 has 13 residues. The CDR3 loop reads CASSVERDIEAFF. The CDR3 DNA follows: TGTGCCAGCAGTGTAGAAAGGGACATTGAAGCTTTCTTT. Drawing the rest from reference TRBV2 and TRBJ1-1, the complete variable domain is EPEVTQTPSHQVTQMGQEVILRCVPISNHLYFYWYRQILGQKVEFLVSFYNNEISEKSEIFDDQFSVERPDGSNFTLKIRSTKLEDSAMYFCASSVERDIEAFFGQGTRLTVV.

The table lists this clone with many counts. CDR3 coding DNA: TGCGCCAGCAGCTTCGAGGGGGTAACTGAAGCTTTCTTT. Translating it yields CASSFEGVTEAFF. The chain links TRBV5-1 to TRBJ1-1, with D perhaps matching TRBD1 (6 bases). The CDR3 is 13 residues long. With 2 bases removed from V and 5 bases from J, the gap between germline ends came to 10 bases. Per the germline V gene, CDR1 is SGHRS and CDR2 is YFSETQ.

CDR3 DNA: TGCGCCAGCAGCTTCGGGGACAGCGCCTTGGAGGGCGGGGAGCTGTTTTTT. Translating it yields CASSFGDSALEGGELFF. V is TRBV5-1 and J is TRBJ2-2; D is possibly TRBD1 (7 bases). Trimming removed 2 bases from V and 7 bases from J, with 21 bases in between. CDR1 and CDR2 (germline): SGHRS, YFSETQ. There are 17 residues in the CDR3.

The CDR3 nucleotides read TGCGCCAGCAGCTGGGGCATGGGGGACCAGACCCAGTACTTC. Translating it yields CASSWGMGDQTQYF. V and J are TRBV5-1 and TRBJ2-5; D is perhaps TRBD1 or TRBD2 (5 bases each). In germline, CDR1 is SGHRS, CDR2 YFSETQ. The CDR3 covers 14 residues. Between the trimmed V and J ends, which lost 3 bases and 6 bases, there was a span of 15 bases.

The chain joins TRBV5-1 to TRBJ1-2; 9 bases match TRBD1. The V gene end was trimmed by 6 bases and the J gene end by 6 bases; junction bases not matched to a gene: 6. Germline-derived CDR1 and CDR2 are SGHRS and YFSETQ. CDR3 length equals 13 residues. The CDR3, as DNA: TGCGCCAGCAATGGACAGGGGATGCATGGCTACACCTTC. Its translation is CASNGQGMHGYTF. The variable domain in full, with the rest retrieved from reference TRBV5-1 and TRBJ1-2, is KAGVTQTPRYLIKTRGQQVTLSCSPISGHRSVSWYQQTPGQGLQFLFEYFSETQRNKGNFPGRFSGRQFSNSRSEMNVSTLELGDSALYLCASNGQGMHGYTFGSGTRLTVV.

The chain has TRBV29-1 and TRBJ2-1; a possible D gene is TRBD1 (5 bases). The CDR3 is made up of 13 amino acids. Germline lookup yields CDR1 SQVTM and CDR2 ANQGSEA. The germline V and J ends were trimmed by 7 bases and 6 bases, with 16 bases remaining between them. Here the CDR3 reads CSDYAGYGNEQFF. In DNA form, the CDR3 reads TGCAGCGACTACGCAGGGTATGGCAATGAGCAGTTCTTC.

The chain is built from TRBV6-5 and TRBJ2-1; 7 bases agree with TRBD1. Germline CDR1 is MNHEY and CDR2 is SVGAGI. Germline trimming cut 6 bases from V and 1 base from J; bases unmatched to any gene: 3. The CDR3 is made up of 14 amino acids. CDR3 nucleotides: TGTGCCAGCAGGAAGGACAGGTCCTACAATGAGCAGTTCTTC. As protein: CASRKDRSYNEQFF.

This chain links TRBV19 with TRBJ1-1; D might be TRBD1 (5 bases). V was clipped by 7 bases and J by 0 bases, with 12 bases between them. The germline V gene encodes CDR1 LNHDA and CDR2 SQIVND (reference sequence). The CDR3 has 14 residues. The CDR3 spells CASKVGTMNTEAFF. CDR3 in DNA: TGTGCCAGTAAGGTCGGGACCATGAACACTGAAGCTTTCTTT.

The chain links TRBV27 to TRBJ1-1, with D possibly being TRBD1 (6 bases). Germline V gives CDR1 MNHEY, CDR2 SMNVEV (reference sequence). The V and J ends lost 6 bases and 4 bases respectively, with 12 bases between them. The CDR3 is 13 amino acids. The CDR3 nucleotides read TGTGCCAGCAGCGCAGGGGAGGTCACTGAAGCTTTCTTT. This translates into CASSAGEVTEAFF.

The chain combines TRBV18 with TRBJ1-5; no clear D. The V gene's germline CDR1 is KGHSH and CDR2 LQKENI. Trimming shortened V by 2 bases and J by 0 bases, and 2 bases separated the two germline ends. CDR3 length equals 13 residues. For the CDR3, the DNA is TGTGCCAGCTCACCAAATAGCAATCAGCCCCAGCATTTT. Encoded protein: CASSPNSNQPQHF.

The chain carries TRBV10-2 and TRBJ2-7; TRBD1 matches at 10 bases. V was clipped by 6 bases and J by 2 bases; unmatched bases: 4. There are 14 residues in the CDR3. Germline CDR1 is WSHSY and CDR2 is SAAADI. The CDR3 coding sequence is TGCGCCAGCAGGAGAGGACAGGGGGCCTACGAGCAGTACTTC. It specifies CASRRGQGAYEQYF.

This clone was recorded only once. The V and J genes are TRBV12-3 or TRBV12-4 and TRBJ2-2; D is uncertain. V lost 6 bases and J 6 bases, leaving 8 bases between the germline ends. This CDR3 region has 12 residues. This chain's CDR3 is CASRVSAGELFF. The CDR3 bases are TGTGCCAGCAGGGTCTCTGCCGGGGAGCTGTTTTTT.

The chain carries TRBV27 and TRBJ1-6; TRBD1 might be the D (5 bases). This CDR3 region has 16 residues. Deletions cut 0 bases from V and 4 bases from J, with 10 bases between. The germline V gene has CDR1 MNHEY and CDR2 SMNVEV (reference sequence). The CDR3 spells CASSLSFTGYNSPLHF. DNA for the CDR3: TGTGCCAGCAGTTTATCGTTCACAGGATATAATTCACCCCTCCACTTT.

This clone was observed a few times. The CDR3 DNA reads TGTGCCAGCAGCACAGGGGATCGGAATTCACCCCTCCACTTT. It translates to CASSTGDRNSPLHF. This chain connects TRBV3-1 (or the pseudogene TRBV3-2) to TRBJ1-6, with 7 bases fitting TRBD1. Germline CDR1 is LGHDT and CDR2 is YNNKEL (reference sequence). The CDR3 consists of 14 residues. The V and J ends lost 5 bases and 7 bases, in that order; junction bases with no gene match: 5.

The CDR3 here is CASSLGEDGNQPQHF. The CDR3 DNA reads as TGCGCCAGCAGCTTGGGAGAGGACGGCAATCAGCCCCAGCATTTT. The chain uses TRBV5-1 and TRBJ1-5; no firm D call. The V end was cut by 0 bases, the J end by 2 bases, with 9 bases between. The CDR3 runs 15 residues. The V gene's germline CDR1 is SGHRS and CDR2 YFSETQ. Complete variable domain (other parts from reference TRBV5-1 and TRBJ1-5): KAGVTQTPRYLIKTRGQQVTLSCSPISGHRSVSWYQQTPGQGLQFLFEYFSETQRNKGNFPGRFSGRQFSNSRSEMNVSTLELGDSALYLCASSLGEDGNQPQHFGDGTRLSIL.

The chain joins TRBV11-2 to TRBJ2-1, with D unclear. From germline, CDR1 is SGHAT and CDR2 FQNNGV. The CDR3 spans 14 residues. Trimming pared 3 bases from V and 9 bases from J, leaving 15 bases between. CDR3 coding DNA: TGTGCCAGCAGCTTCGGTAGACGGTGGGGTGAGCAGTTCTTC. Its protein is CASSFGRRWGEQFF.

This sequence joins TRBV24-1 and TRBJ2-2, with unresolved D. V was pared by 3 bases and J by 6 bases, with 7 bases between. The CDR3 is 13 residues long. Per germline, CDR1 KGHDR and CDR2 SFDVKD. The CDR3 region has the DNA TGTGCCACCAGTGATGAAGGACCCGGGGAGCTGTTTTTT. This codes for CATSDEGPGELFF.

The chain is built from TRBV19 and TRBJ2-6; D might be TRBD1 (8 bases). The CDR3 consists of 19 residues. Trimming shortened V by 5 bases and J by 1 base, and 21 bases separated the two germline ends. Germline V gene data show CDR1 as LNHDA and CDR2 as SQIVND (reference sequence). The CDR3 DNA follows: TGTGCCAGTAGTCCTGGGAGGGCAGGGGGCCCTTCTGGGGCCAACGTCCTGACTTTC. Its translation is CASSPGRAGGPSGANVLTF.

The V gene is TRBV4-1, the J gene TRBJ1-2; D is unclear. Germline V gene data show CDR1 as MGHRA and CDR2 as YSYEKL. The CDR3 runs to 14 residues. With 0 bases removed from V and 2 bases from J, the gap between germline ends came to 7 bases. The CDR3 spells CASSQEQINYGYTF. The CDR3 nucleotides are TGCGCCAGCAGCCAAGAACAGATAAACTATGGCTACACCTTC.

In its sample, this clone was seen a few times. The rearrangement links TRBV2 to TRBJ1-2; D remains unclear. This CDR3 is 14 amino acids long. Between the trimmed V and J ends, which lost 6 bases and 1 base, there was a span of 12 bases. CDR1 and CDR2 (germline): SNHLY, FYNNEI. The CDR3 reads CASSIRSFNYGYTF. Here the CDR3 DNA reads TGTGCCAGCAGCATTCGGTCCTTTAACTATGGCTACACCTTC. Full variable domain (rest looked up from reference TRBV2 and TRBJ1-2): EPEVTQTPSHQVTQMGQEVILRCVPISNHLYFYWYRQILGQKVEFLVSFYNNEISEKSEIFDDQFSVERPDGSNFTLKIRSTKLEDSAMYFCASSIRSFNYGYTFGSGTRLTVV.